A single T cell receptor (beta chain) is shown here with its context. As yet, its antigen is unknown. This specimen comes from a study of PD-1 blockade in classical Hodgkin lymphoma. The study's findings and limits: In newly diagnosed patients, baseline TCR diversity was reportedly below that of healthy donors. Exclusion applied to patients who initiated nivolumab less than 1 year following ASCT.

Method: immunoSEQ multiplex PCR; TCRdb's copy keeps in-frame clones and lacks some. The repertoire has over 11,000 clones, around 78% of them found once; the top ten carry about 25%. The junction had 6 bases not matched to a gene; V was cut back by 5 bases and J by 7 bases. The CDR3 covers 15 residues. Germline V gene data show CDR1 as SGHDT and CDR2 as YYEEEE. Relapse was seen in all patients after autologous stem cell transplantation, and brentuximab vedotin exposure was variable. The chain uses TRBV5-6 and TRBJ2-3; TRBD2 matches 14 bases. The sequence was collected from a human donor with classical Hodgkin lymphoma. The source material was peripheral blood mononuclear cells (PBMCs), sampled before the second cycle of nivolumab. In DNA form, the CDR3 reads TGTGCCAGCAGGACGACTAGCGGGGGGGCTCATACGCAGTATTTT. It yields the protein CASRTTSGGAHTQYF.